Listed here are 17 T cell receptor beta chains from one sample, sequenced in a study of Ad26.COV2.S vaccination and SARS-CoV-2 variants. Sequencing was performed with immunoSEQ multiplex PCR; in TCRdb, only in-frame clones are kept and a portion is missing. The sample yields 350,000 to 450,000 clones, roughly 84% seen once. Stated treatment: around 19 received Ad26.COV2.S at low or high dose, single or two shots; five or six received placebo; per-sample allocation not given. Collection of samples fell on day 63 after the first vaccine or placebo injection. Sequences were derived from peripheral blood, sampled in a trial of Ad26.COV2.S vaccine versus placebo. Receptor source: a person aged 18-60 years who received the Ad26.COV2.S COVID-19 vaccine or a placebo.

This chain joins TRBV6-5 and TRBJ2-2, with D unclear. This CDR3 region has 14 residues. The ends were cut back, 1 base at V and 1 base at J, with 4 bases in the middle. Germline-derived CDR1 and CDR2 are MNHEY and SVGAGI. The CDR3 DNA is TGTGCCAGCAGTTACTTCGGGAACACCGGGGAGCTGTTTTTT. It yields the protein CASSYFGNTGELFF.

The CDR3 here is CASGTSGPRREQFF. CDR3 nucleotide sequence: TGTGCCAGTGGAACTAGCGGGCCCCGGCGGGAGCAGTTCTTC. V and J are TRBV19 and TRBJ2-1; TRBD2 matches 9 bases. This CDR3 has 14 amino acids. Looked up from germline, CDR1 is LNHDA and CDR2 is SQIVND (reference sequence). Unmatched junction bases numbered 12, after V lost 8 bases and J lost 10 bases.

This sequence joins TRBV3-1 (or the pseudogene TRBV3-2) and TRBJ2-1; 9 bases fit TRBD2. This CDR3 region has 17 residues. J was trimmed by 0 bases and V by 4 bases; bases with no gene match: 7. The germline V gene has CDR1 LGHDT and CDR2 YNNKEL (reference sequence). The CDR3 bases are TGTGCCAGCAGCCCCCGACTAGCGGCTAGCTCCTACAATGAGCAGTTCTTC. Translation: CASSPRLAASSYNEQFF.

The chain carries TRBV19 and TRBJ1-5, with D tentatively TRBD1 (6 bases). This CDR3 is 15 amino acids long. The germline V gene encodes CDR1 LNHDA and CDR2 SQIVND (reference sequence). V dropped 0 bases and J dropped 8 bases, with 14 bases sitting between them. CDR3 residues: CASSIDRGRGKPQHF. CDR3 coding DNA: TGTGCCAGTAGTATAGATCGCGGCAGGGGAAAGCCCCAGCATTTT.

This rearrangement joins TRBV3-1 (or the pseudogene TRBV3-2) to TRBJ1-5; D unresolved. The CDR3 is 16 residues long. The germline V gene has CDR1 LGHDT and CDR2 YNNKEL (reference sequence). Trimming shortened V by 4 bases and J by 4 bases, and 17 bases separated the two germline ends. The CDR3 DNA is TGTGCCAGCAGCCGGCAGAGGTCTAGGGTTAATCAGCCCCAGCATTTT. It encodes CASSRQRSRVNQPQHF.

The genes are TRBV11-3 and TRBJ2-3, with 11 bases aligning to TRBD2. V trimming: 4 bases; J trimming: 4 bases; junction bases outside the gene matches: 7. This CDR3 comprises 16 residues. CDR1 SGHNT and CDR2 YENEEA come from the germline V gene. CDR3 amino acids: CASSWSSGGASDTQYF. As DNA, the CDR3 is TGTGCCAGCAGCTGGAGTAGCGGGGGGGCATCAGATACGCAGTATTTT.

This clone occurred a few times. The V and J genes are TRBV7-6 and TRBJ2-7; TRBD1 aligns across 10 bases. CDR1 is SGHVS, CDR2 FNYEAQ, per germline. The CDR3 has 14 amino acids. V dropped 3 bases and J dropped 3; count of bases not matched to a gene: 2. CDR3 loop: CASSLDRGVYEQYF. CDR3 DNA: TGTGCCAGCAGCTTGGACAGGGGGGTCTACGAGCAGTACTTC.

The chain joins TRBV7-9 to TRBJ2-7; 8 positions match TRBD2. Germline assignment: CDR1 SEHNR and CDR2 FQNEAQ (reference sequence). This CDR3 region has 15 residues. V lost 3 bases and J lost 7; bases outside the gene matches: 11. The CDR3 protein is CASSFGAGGPREQYF. CDR3 bases: TGTGCCAGCAGCTTCGGGGCGGGAGGCCCGAGAGAGCAGTACTTC.

The chain carries TRBV7-9 and TRBJ2-7; tentative D call: TRBD2 (6 bases). Trimming removed 1 base from V and 3 bases from J, with 13 bases in between. The germline V gene has CDR1 SEHNR and CDR2 FQNEAQ (reference sequence). This CDR3 is 15 amino acids long. CDR3 DNA: TGTGCCAGCAGCTTAGGGGGAGGCCTTAACTACGAGCAGTACTTC. Translating gives CASSLGGGLNYEQYF.

V and J are TRBV4-3 and TRBJ2-4; D may be TRBD1 or TRBD2 (6 bases each). V was trimmed by 5 bases and J by 5 bases, leaving 13 bases between them. CDR1 is LGHNA, CDR2 YSLEER, per germline. The CDR3 has 14 residues. CDR3 sequence reads: CASSEGGPQNIQYF. The CDR3 coding sequence is TGCGCCAGCAGCGAAGGGGGGCCTCAAAACATTCAGTACTTC.

The rearrangement uses TRBV6-5 and TRBJ1-2, with 7 bases aligning to TRBD1. CDR1 is MNHEY and CDR2 is SVGAGI in the germline V gene. V dropped 4 bases and J dropped 5; count of bases not matched to a gene: 10. The CDR3 covers 15 residues. The CDR3 nucleotides are TGTGCCAGCAGTTCCGGGGCAGGGGGGTTTTATGGCTACACCTTC. Residues: CASSSGAGGFYGYTF.

V usage is TRBV15 and J usage is TRBJ1-6, with D unclear. CDR3 size: 13 residues. Germline CDR1 is LNHNV and CDR2 is YYDKDF (reference sequence). V was trimmed by 1 base and J by 9 bases, leaving 7 bases between them. CDR3 protein: CATSRGISSPLHF. The DNA of the CDR3 is TGTGCCACCAGCAGAGGAATTTCTTCACCCCTCCACTTT. The full variable domain, rest sourced from reference TRBV15 and TRBJ1-6, is DAMVIQNPRYQVTQFGKPVTLSCSQTLNHNVMYWYQQKSSQAPKLLFHYYDKDFNNEADTPDNFQSRRPNTSFCFLDIRSPGLGDTAMYLCATSRGISSPLHFGNGTRLTVT.

The V gene is TRBV6-5, the J gene TRBJ2-7; D unclear. The CDR3 is made up of 13 amino acids. Germline CDR1 MNHEY, CDR2 SVGAGI. Trimming cost V 0 bases and J 4 bases, with 7 bases left between them. In DNA, the CDR3 is TGTGCCAGCAGTTACTCCGGAGAGTACGAGCAGTACTTC. Protein sequence: CASSYSGEYEQYF.

The gene calls are TRBV6-2 or TRBV6-3 and TRBJ2-5; D uncertain. Trimming shortened V by 2 bases and J by 4 bases, and 11 bases separated the two germline ends. Germline CDR1 is MNHEY and CDR2 is SVGEGT. The CDR3 length is 14 residues. CDR3 nucleotide sequence: TGTGCCAGCAGTTACATGGTACACCGAGAGACCCAGTACTTC. Protein sequence: CASSYMVHRETQYF.

The chain joins TRBV2 to TRBJ1-2; no reliable D call. There are 16 residues in the CDR3. Per the germline V gene, CDR1 is SNHLY and CDR2 is FYNNEI. V lost 1 base and J lost 4, with 16 bases in between. CDR3 DNA sequence: TGTGCCAGCAGTGAAGAGGTACAGCCCACTAGCTATGGCTACACCTTC. Translated: CASSEEVQPTSYGYTF.

The chain has TRBV7-8 and TRBJ2-7, with no clear D. The CDR3 loop spans 15 amino acids. With 5 bases removed from V and 1 base from J, the gap between germline ends came to 15 bases. In germline, CDR1 is SGHVS, CDR2 FQNEAQ. The CDR3 DNA follows: TGTGCCAGCAGCACTCGTTACGGGCCATCCTACGAGCAGTACTTC. Amino acids: CASSTRYGPSYEQYF.

This clone has only a few counts. The chain has TRBV4-3 and TRBJ1-2; 7 positions agree with TRBD1. V shed 0 bases, J shed 6 bases, and the junction held 13 bases outside the gene matches. This CDR3 has 17 residues. CDR1 and CDR2 (germline): LGHNA, YSLEER. The CDR3 nucleotides read TGCGCCAGCAGCCAAGAGTTTAGGCTTGGGGACAGCGATGGCTACACCTTC. Translated, it gives CASSQEFRLGDSDGYTF.